This T cell receptor (beta chain) was recovered during a study of OX40 agonist ivuxolimab in advanced cancers. Study-wide background: Patients in dose escalation had liver, melanoma, kidney or head and neck cancers.

Study observations and caveats: At 0.1 to 3.0 mg/kg, CD4+ and CD8+ blood T cells expanded clonally by week 6.

Produced via immunoSEQ multiplex PCR; TCRdb's table is partial and in-frame only. The profile shows about 79,000 clones, 94% of them singletons. Remarks on this clone: The antigen is undetermined.

The CDR3 totals 13 residues. V was trimmed by 4 bases and J by 9 bases, leaving 10 bases between them. Per the germline V gene, CDR1 is MNHEY and CDR2 is SMNVEV (reference sequence). This TCR was sampled from an adult with an advanced solid tumor such as melanoma, head and neck, liver or kidney cancer. The sequences come from CD4+ or CD8+ T cells sorted from blood, collected in a trial of the OX40 agonist ivuxolimab. The rearrangement joins TRBV27 to TRBJ1-6; no definite D call. CDR3 sequence (DNA): TGTGCCAGCAGTTCTATTCGAGCTTCACCCCTCCACTTT. Amino acids: CASSSIRASPLHF.